A selection of T cell receptor beta chains follows, all from one sample in a study of cytomegalovirus exposure and HLA in healthy donors. Data came from immunoSEQ multiplex PCR; TCRdb stores just in-frame clones and leaves some out. The data contain 150,000 to 200,000 clones, around 80% of them singletons. Material for sequencing was PBMCs. The receptors come from a male donor in good health and CMV-seropositive. Each CDR3 is given with its conserved first and last residue. The order of the fields is CDR3 protein, CDR3 DNA, V gene, J gene, D gene. A D gene is named only where the DNA matches it firmly.

CASSQGSGYEQYF	TGTGCCAGTAGTCAGGGTAGCGGCTACGAGCAGTACTTC	TRBV19	TRBJ2-7	NA
CASRARRPAGNTIYF	TGTGCCAGCAGGGCGCGGCGCCCAGCTGGAAACACCATATATTTT	TRBV6-5	TRBJ1-3	NA
CASSLAEAGAGELFF	TGCGCCAGCAGCTTGGCCGAGGCGGGAGCCGGGGAGCTGTTTTTT	TRBV5-1	TRBJ2-2	TRBD2
CASSFLAETYNEQFF	TGTGCCAGCAGCTTTCTAGCGGAGACCTACAATGAGCAGTTCTTC	TRBV7-9	TRBJ2-1	TRBD2
CASSLRRTNYGYTF	TGTGCCAGCAGTTTAAGGCGGACTAACTATGGCTACACCTTC	TRBV27	TRBJ1-2	NA
CATRTADEQFF	TGTGCCACTCGGACAGCCGATGAGCAGTTCTTC	TRBV11-3	TRBJ2-1	NA
CASSFNQGVESPLHF	TGCGCCAGCAGCTTCAATCAGGGTGTTGAGTCACCCCTCCACTTT	TRBV5-1	TRBJ1-6	NA
CASRRGEAKNIQYF	TGTGCCAGCAGGCGTGGTGAGGCCAAAAACATTCAGTACTTC	TRBV6-5	TRBJ2-4	NA
CASSPTGTGGETQYF	TGTGCCAGCAGCCCGACCGGGACAGGGGGAGAGACCCAGTACTTC	TRBV5-4	TRBJ2-5	TRBD1
CASSPGLLRDTQYF	TGTGCCAGCAGTCCGGGACTATTACGTGATACGCAGTATTTT	TRBV5-6	TRBJ2-3	TRBD2
CASSLDGLQETQYF	TGTGCCAGCAGCTTAGACGGACTCCAAGAGACCCAGTACTTC	TRBV7-9	TRBJ2-5	NA
CASSFRGLGQETQYF	TGTGCCAGCAGCTTTCGAGGGTTGGGGCAAGAGACCCAGTACTTC	TRBV7-2	TRBJ2-5	NA
CASKSGGLAVYNEQFF	TGTGCCAGCAAATCGGGGGGACTAGCGGTTTACAATGAGCAGTTCTTC	TRBV9	TRBJ2-1	TRBD2
CATGGGEQYF	TGTGCCACCGGGGGGGGCGAGCAGTACTTC	TRBV19	TRBJ2-7	TRBD2
CASSPVAGGTDTQYF	TGTGCCAGCAGCCCAGTGGCGGGAGGCACAGATACGCAGTATTTT	TRBV7-2	TRBJ2-3	TRBD2
CASSLALRGSTDTQYF	TGTGCCAGCAGCTTGGCCTTGCGGGGAAGCACAGATACGCAGTATTTT	TRBV5-4	TRBJ2-3	NA
CSVLAGNYGYTF	TGCAGCGTTTTAGCGGGGAACTATGGCTACACCTTC	TRBV29-1	TRBJ1-2	NA
CASSNPVPQGQHGYTF	TGTGCCAGTAGTAACCCTGTCCCCCAGGGTCAACATGGCTACACCTTC	TRBV19	TRBJ1-2	NA
CASSQEEASGANVLTF	TGTGCCAGCAGCCAAGAGGAGGCCTCTGGGGCCAACGTCCTGACTTTC	TRBV4-2	TRBJ2-6	NA
CSDLTGSHEQYF	TGCAGCGACCTGACAGGGTCCCACGAGCAGTACTTC	TRBV29-1	TRBJ2-7	TRBD1
CASSLDGLAGNEQFF	TGTGCCAGCAGCTTGGATGGGCTAGCTGGCAATGAGCAGTTCTTC	TRBV5-8	TRBJ2-1	NA
CASSLTSRRWGTDTQYF	TGTGCCAGCAGCCTGACTTCTAGAAGGTGGGGCACAGATACGCAGTATTTT	TRBV27	TRBJ2-3	NA
CSSSSSGRGGNEQFF	TGTTCCAGCAGCTCTAGCGGGAGGGGGGGCAATGAGCAGTTCTTC	TRBV7-9	TRBJ2-1	TRBD2